The 6 T cell receptor beta chains presented below share a single source sample, sequenced in a study of T-cell reconstitution after alpha-beta-depleted transplantation in children. Unique molecular identifiers were incorporated during preparation of the TCRbeta library. TCRdb re-derived calls from the PCR reads in MiXCR, one entry per CDR3 protein. Of just over 950,000 distinct CDR3 sequences in the sample, around 30% were seen once. The source was PBMCs, mostly from graft donor cells, collected 360 days after TCRalphabeta/CD19-depleted stem cell transplant. The receptors come from a boy less than two years old who had a stem cell transplant for SCID, so the T cells may come from the graft donor.

This clonotype has only a few counts. The chain joins TRBV12-3 or TRBV12-4 to TRBJ2-5; D ambiguous. This CDR3 comprises 14 residues. Trimming pared 3 bases from V and 5 bases from J, leaving 13 bases between. The CDR3 DNA reads TGTGCCAGCAGTTTTTTTAGGGCGCAGGAGACCCAGTACTTC. It codes for CASSFFRAQETQYF.

This clonotype was picked up one time. The chain has TRBV27 and TRBJ2-4, with 7 bases lining up with TRBD2. Germline lookup yields CDR1 MNHEY and CDR2 SMNVEV (reference sequence). With V trimmed by 3 bases and J by 7 bases, 9 bases remained unmatched. The CDR3 is 15 residues long. CDR3 protein: CASSFRGVRMNIQYF. Here the CDR3 DNA reads TGTGCCAGCAGTTTCCGGGGGGTTAGGATGAACATTCAGTACTTC.

This clonotype has more than one count but fewer than ten. The chain joins TRBV28 to TRBJ2-7; D is possibly TRBD2 (6 bases). This CDR3 region has 12 residues. The germline V gene encodes CDR1 MDHEN and CDR2 SYDVKM. Deletions cut 10 bases from V and 0 bases from J, with 10 bases between. This CDR3 is CATAGSSYEQYF. DNA for the CDR3: TGTGCCACCGCCGGGAGCTCCTACGAGCAGTACTTC.

The chain links TRBV6-2 or TRBV6-3 to TRBJ2-5; 8 nucleotides line up with TRBD2. The V and J ends lost 4 bases and 1 base, in that order; junction bases with no gene match: 2. CDR1 is MNHEY and CDR2 is SVGEGT in the germline V gene. The CDR3 is made up of 14 amino acids. The CDR3 region has the DNA TGTGCCAGCAGTTGGACTAGCCCCCAAGAGACCCAGTACTTC. Translation: CASSWTSPQETQYF.

The V and J genes are TRBV5-1 and TRBJ2-7, with TRBD1 identical over 8 bases. After removal of 4 bases from V and 2 bases from J, the junction contained 8 bases not matched to a gene. This CDR3 is 15 amino acids long. CDR1 is SGHRS and CDR2 is YFSETQ in the germline V gene. The CDR3 spells CASSTADRGPYEQYF. The CDR3 nucleotides read TGCGCCAGCAGCACAGCAGACAGGGGACCCTACGAGCAGTACTTC.

V is TRBV28 and J is TRBJ2-6; no definite D call. V was trimmed by 4 bases and J by 0 bases, leaving 13 bases between them. The CDR3 sequence is 17 residues long. The V gene's germline CDR1 is MDHEN and CDR2 SYDVKM. CDR3 nucleotide sequence: TGTGCCAGCAGTTCCCAGACCGCCAGCTCTGGGGCCAACGTCCTGACTTTC. It codes for CASSSQTASSGANVLTF.